These T cell receptor beta chains were read from a single sample in a study of PD-1 blockade in classical Hodgkin lymphoma. Generated by immunoSEQ multiplex PCR, the TCRdb table keeps only in-frame clones and is missing some. There are about 150,000 clones in the sample; around 84% occur only once, and 9.2% lies in the top ten. Specimen: peripheral blood mononuclear cells (PBMCs), collected before the second cycle of nivolumab. The receptors stem from a human donor with classical Hodgkin lymphoma. Both conserved end residues are part of each CDR3. D genes are given only for firm matches. A clone size is listed for some rows: how often the clone was seen (once, few, many), or a class if it is expanded.

J gene: TRBJ2-7; V gene: TRBV27; D gene: TRBD2; clone size: -; CDR3 DNA: TGTGCCAGCACCGGGACTAGCAACGAGCAGTACTTC; CDR3 protein: CASTGTSNEQYF
J gene: TRBJ1-5; V gene: TRBV2; D gene: -; clone size: -; CDR3 DNA: TGTGCCAGCAGTGTAGGCAGGGGTAATCAGCCCCAGCATTTT; CDR3 protein: CASSVGRGNQPQHF
J gene: TRBJ1-1; V gene: TRBV4-2; D gene: -; clone size: -; CDR3 DNA: TGTGCCAGCAGCCAAGATTTAGGCAGGGTGGAACCCAACACTGAAGCTTTCTTT; CDR3 protein: CASSQDLGRVEPNTEAFF
J gene: TRBJ2-1; V gene: TRBV5-8; D gene: TRBD1; clone size: few; CDR3 DNA: TGTGCCAGCAGCCCCGGGACAGAATACAATGAGCAGTTCTTC; CDR3 protein: CASSPGTEYNEQFF
J gene: TRBJ2-3; V gene: TRBV7-9; D gene: TRBD2; clone size: -; CDR3 DNA: TGTGCCAGCAGCGCATTTCTAGCGGGAGGACCAGATACGCAGTATTTT; CDR3 protein: CASSAFLAGGPDTQYF
J gene: TRBJ1-5; V gene: TRBV15; D gene: -; clone size: -; CDR3 DNA: TGTGCCACCAGCAGCGCAGGGCCTTTTCAGCCCCAGCATTTT; CDR3 protein: CATSSAGPFQPQHF
J gene: TRBJ1-2; V gene: TRBV19; D gene: -; clone size: -; CDR3 DNA: TGTGCCAGTAGAGGCCCACGACCGTATGGCTACACCTTC; CDR3 protein: CASRGPRPYGYTF
J gene: TRBJ1-6; V gene: TRBV6-5; D gene: -; clone size: -; CDR3 DNA: TGTGCCAGCAGTTACTCCATAGAGTCACCCCTCCACTTT; CDR3 protein: CASSYSIESPLHF
J gene: TRBJ2-7; V gene: TRBV9; D gene: -; clone size: -; CDR3 DNA: TGTGCCAGCAGCCTAAGACTAAGCTCCTACGAGCAGTACTTC; CDR3 protein: CASSLRLSSYEQYF
J gene: TRBJ1-1; V gene: TRBV6-5; D gene: -; clone size: -; CDR3 DNA: TGTGCCAGCATGGAGAGAGTCTTCACTGAAGCTTTCTTT; CDR3 protein: CASMERVFTEAFF
J gene: TRBJ1-1; V gene: TRBV21-1; D gene: -; clone size: -; CDR3 DNA: TGTGCCAGCAGCAAGATGGTAATTTTTCGGGACAGGGGAGGGGAGAACACTGAAGCTTTCTTT; CDR3 protein: CASSKMVIFRDRGGENTEAFF
J gene: TRBJ2-7; V gene: TRBV9; D gene: -; clone size: -; CDR3 DNA: TGTGCCAGCAGCGCGGGTGGGAGAGATTACGAGCAGTACTTC; CDR3 protein: CASSAGGRDYEQYF
J gene: TRBJ2-7; V gene: TRBV18; D gene: -; clone size: -; CDR3 DNA: TGTGCTAGCTCACCGTTGCTGACCTCCTACGAGCAGTACTTC; CDR3 protein: CASSPLLTSYEQYF
J gene: TRBJ2-2; V gene: TRBV27; D gene: TRBD1; clone size: once; CDR3 DNA: TGTGCCAGCAATCGACAGGGCCTTCCGAACACCGGGGAGCTGTTTTTT; CDR3 protein: CASNRQGLPNTGELFF
J gene: TRBJ2-5; V gene: TRBV5-1; D gene: TRBD1; clone size: -; CDR3 DNA: TGCGCCAGCAGCCCGACAGGGGGCCGAGAGACCCAGTACTTC; CDR3 protein: CASSPTGGRETQYF
J gene: TRBJ1-3; V gene: TRBV30; D gene: -; clone size: -; CDR3 DNA: TGTGCCTGGGACAGCGTCTCTGGAAACACCATATATTTT; CDR3 protein: CAWDSVSGNTIYF
J gene: TRBJ1-4; V gene: TRBV2; D gene: TRBD1; clone size: -; CDR3 DNA: TGTGCCAGCAGTGAAGGGACAGGGGGTAATGAAAAACTGTTTTTT; CDR3 protein: CASSEGTGGNEKLFF
J gene: TRBJ1-5; V gene: TRBV19; D gene: -; clone size: -; CDR3 DNA: TGTGCCAGTAGTATAGAGTCAGGGGAGGATCAGCCCCAGCATTTT; CDR3 protein: CASSIESGEDQPQHF
J gene: TRBJ2-5; V gene: TRBV7-9; D gene: -; clone size: -; CDR3 DNA: TGTGCCAGCAGCACTCAGTCATGGAGGGGGACTGCCGGTGAGACCCAGTACTTC; CDR3 protein: CASSTQSWRGTAGETQYF
J gene: TRBJ2-3; V gene: TRBV5-6; D gene: -; clone size: -; CDR3 DNA: TGTGCCAGCAGCTTAAGGGGAGTGGTAAGCACAGATACGCAGTATTTT; CDR3 protein: CASSLRGVVSTDTQYF
J gene: TRBJ2-3; V gene: TRBV4-2; D gene: TRBD2; clone size: -; CDR3 DNA: TGTGCCAGCAGCCAAGCTACAGGACTAGCAGGTGCAGATACGCAGTATTTT; CDR3 protein: CASSQATGLAGADTQYF
J gene: TRBJ2-3; V gene: TRBV6-5; D gene: TRBD1; clone size: many; CDR3 DNA: TGTGCCAGCAGTTCCGGACAGGGCACAGATACGCAGTATTTT; CDR3 protein: CASSSGQGTDTQYF
J gene: TRBJ1-2; V gene: TRBV4-2; D gene: -; clone size: -; CDR3 DNA: TGTGCCAGCAGCCACACTTCTGGCTACACCTTC; CDR3 protein: CASSHTSGYTF
J gene: TRBJ1-5; V gene: TRBV28; D gene: TRBD1; clone size: -; CDR3 DNA: TGTGCCAGCAGCCTCTGGACAGGGGGTAGGGGTCAGCCCCAGCATTTT; CDR3 protein: CASSLWTGGRGQPQHF
J gene: TRBJ1-1; V gene: TRBV5-1; D gene: -; clone size: -; CDR3 DNA: TGCGCCAGCAGCTTGGCTGCAGGGATGAGGATGACTGAAGCTTTCTTT; CDR3 protein: CASSLAAGMRMTEAFF
J gene: TRBJ2-3; V gene: TRBV2; D gene: TRBD2; clone size: -; CDR3 DNA: TGTGCCAGCAGTGCGGCTAGCGGGGGAGATACGCAGTATTTT; CDR3 protein: CASSAASGGDTQYF
J gene: TRBJ2-7; V gene: TRBV5-1; D gene: -; clone size: many; CDR3 DNA: TGCGCCAGCAGACAAGGACCTGCTCGCGAGCAGTACTTC; CDR3 protein: CASRQGPAREQYF
J gene: TRBJ1-1; V gene: TRBV7-8; D gene: TRBD1; clone size: -; CDR3 DNA: TGTGCCAGCAGCTTAATGGCAGGGGGTCTCTCTGAAGCTTTCTTT; CDR3 protein: CASSLMAGGLSEAFF
J gene: TRBJ1-1; V gene: TRBV6-5; D gene: -; clone size: -; CDR3 DNA: TGTGCCAGCAGTTACTCGGGGATATACACTGAAGCTTTCTTT; CDR3 protein: CASSYSGIYTEAFF
J gene: TRBJ2-5; V gene: TRBV7-7; D gene: TRBD1; clone size: -; CDR3 DNA: TGTGCTAGCAGCCGACAGGGCCTCCAAGAGACCCAGTACTTC; CDR3 protein: CASSRQGLQETQYF
J gene: TRBJ2-4; V gene: TRBV6-6; D gene: TRBD2; clone size: -; CDR3 DNA: TGTGCCAGCAGTAAGATAGCGGGAGGCGCCAAAAACATTCAGTACTTC; CDR3 protein: CASSKIAGGAKNIQYF
J gene: TRBJ2-7; V gene: TRBV19; D gene: TRBD2; clone size: -; CDR3 DNA: TGTGCCAGTAGTATAGGCAGCGGGAGCTACGAGCAGTACTTC; CDR3 protein: CASSIGSGSYEQYF
J gene: TRBJ1-4; V gene: TRBV9; D gene: TRBD1; clone size: -; CDR3 DNA: TGTGCCAGCAGCGTAGCAGGGGGTAAAGAAAAACTGTTTTTT; CDR3 protein: CASSVAGGKEKLFF
J gene: TRBJ2-3; V gene: TRBV6-5; D gene: TRBD2; clone size: -; CDR3 DNA: TGTGCCAGCAGCCCTAGCGGGATAGAAGATACGCAGTATTTT; CDR3 protein: CASSPSGIEDTQYF
J gene: TRBJ2-7; V gene: TRBV7-2; D gene: TRBD2; clone size: -; CDR3 DNA: TGTGCCAGCAGCTTACCAGCGGGGGCCTCTTACGAGCAGTACTTC; CDR3 protein: CASSLPAGASYEQYF
J gene: TRBJ1-6; V gene: TRBV5-1; D gene: -; clone size: -; CDR3 DNA: TGCGCCAGCAGGAAGGGGGTCTCCTATAATTCACCCCTCCACTTT; CDR3 protein: CASRKGVSYNSPLHF
J gene: TRBJ2-7; V gene: TRBV7-6; D gene: TRBD1; clone size: many; CDR3 DNA: TGTGCCAGCAGCCCCCGGGACAGTTCCTACGAGCAGTACTTC; CDR3 protein: CASSPRDSSYEQYF
J gene: TRBJ1-2; V gene: TRBV4-1; D gene: TRBD1; clone size: -; CDR3 DNA: TGCGCCAGCAGAACGCCGGGACAGGGGGCCGATGGCTACACCTTC; CDR3 protein: CASRTPGQGADGYTF
J gene: TRBJ1-3; V gene: TRBV5-1; D gene: -; clone size: -; CDR3 DNA: TGCGCCAGTACACAGACAGACTCTGGAAACACCATATATTTT; CDR3 protein: CASTQTDSGNTIYF
J gene: TRBJ1-4; V gene: TRBV10-3; D gene: TRBD1; clone size: -; CDR3 DNA: TGTGCCATCCAACAGGGGGCGAATGAAAAACTGTTTTTT; CDR3 protein: CAIQQGANEKLFF
J gene: TRBJ2-2; V gene: TRBV7-3; D gene: TRBD2; clone size: -; CDR3 DNA: TGTGCCAGTAAAAGCGGGGCAACCGGGGAGCTGTTTTTT; CDR3 protein: CASKSGATGELFF
J gene: TRBJ1-1; V gene: TRBV7-9; D gene: -; clone size: -; CDR3 DNA: TGTGCCAGCAGCTTGGGGACGAACACTGAAGCTTTCTTT; CDR3 protein: CASSLGTNTEAFF
J gene: TRBJ1-4; V gene: TRBV5-4; D gene: TRBD1; clone size: many; CDR3 DNA: TGTGCCAGCAGCTGGGGACAGGGAGGGAAACTGTTTTTT; CDR3 protein: CASSWGQGGKLFF
J gene: TRBJ1-2; V gene: TRBV21-1; D gene: -; clone size: -; CDR3 DNA: TGTGCCAGCAGCAAGGGCACTACCGATGAGGGCTACACCTTC; CDR3 protein: CASSKGTTDEGYTF
J gene: TRBJ1-2; V gene: TRBV6-4; D gene: -; clone size: -; CDR3 DNA: TGTGCCAGCAGTGACAGGTTGGGGGGCTACACCTTC; CDR3 protein: CASSDRLGGYTF
J gene: TRBJ1-1; V gene: TRBV6-6; D gene: -; clone size: -; CDR3 DNA: TGTGCCAGCAGTTACACTCCGACAGCTACGACTGAAGCTTTCTTT; CDR3 protein: CASSYTPTATTEAFF
J gene: TRBJ2-3; V gene: TRBV7-9; D gene: -; clone size: -; CDR3 DNA: TGTGCCAGCAGCTTAGCGGTAGGGTTTACAGATACGCAGTATTTT; CDR3 protein: CASSLAVGFTDTQYF
J gene: TRBJ1-6; V gene: TRBV7-3; D gene: -; clone size: -; CDR3 DNA: TGTGCCAGCAGCCGTTCGACATCTTCCAATTCACCCCTCCACTTT; CDR3 protein: CASSRSTSSNSPLHF
J gene: TRBJ2-7; V gene: TRBV7-6; D gene: -; clone size: few; CDR3 DNA: TGTGCCAGCAGCTTAGCGGGGCGGGAACTTATACACGAGCAGTACTTC; CDR3 protein: CASSLAGRELIHEQYF
J gene: TRBJ2-3; V gene: TRBV10-3; D gene: TRBD2; clone size: -; CDR3 DNA: TGTGCCATCAGTGGCTCAAGCGGGGGGGTTAGCACAGATACGCAGTATTTT; CDR3 protein: CAISGSSGGVSTDTQYF
J gene: TRBJ1-3; V gene: TRBV5-1; D gene: -; clone size: -; CDR3 DNA: TGCGCCAGCAGCTTGTCGGGGGCAGGTGGAAACACCATATATTTT; CDR3 protein: CASSLSGAGGNTIYF